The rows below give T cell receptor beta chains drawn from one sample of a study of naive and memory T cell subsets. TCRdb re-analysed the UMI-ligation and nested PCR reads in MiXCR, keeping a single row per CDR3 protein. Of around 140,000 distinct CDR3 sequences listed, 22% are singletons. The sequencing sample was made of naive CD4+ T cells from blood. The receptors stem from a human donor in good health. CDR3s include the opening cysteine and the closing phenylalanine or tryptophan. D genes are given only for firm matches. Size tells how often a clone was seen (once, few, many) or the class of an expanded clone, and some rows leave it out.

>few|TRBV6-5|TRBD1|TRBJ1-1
TGTGCCAGCAGCTATACCGCAGGGGGGAACACTGAAGCTTTCTTT
CASSYTAGGNTEAFF
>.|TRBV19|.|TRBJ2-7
TGTGCCAGTGGCCAGGGCTACGAGCAGTACTTC
CASGQGYEQYF
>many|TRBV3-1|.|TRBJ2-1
TGTGCCAGCAGGAGAGTGGGCGGGCCTCGGAGTGAGCAGTTCTTC
CASRRVGGPRSEQFF
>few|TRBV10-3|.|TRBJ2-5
TGTGCCATCAGTGGGGAGCTAACGCAAGAGACCCAGTACTTC
CAISGELTQETQYF
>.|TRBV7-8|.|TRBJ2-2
TGTGCCAGCAGCTTAGTAGTCATAGCCGGACTATCATCCGGGGAGCTGTTTTTT
CASSLVVIAGLSSGELFF
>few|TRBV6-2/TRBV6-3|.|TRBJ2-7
TGTGCCAGCAGTTACTCCGGGGGAGCCGAGCAGTACTTC
CASSYSGGAEQYF
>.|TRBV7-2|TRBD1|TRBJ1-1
TGTGCCAGCAGCTTAATGGGTTCGGTCAGGGGGCCAGCTTTCTTT
CASSLMGSVRGPAFF
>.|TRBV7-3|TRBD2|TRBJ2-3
TGTGCCAGCAGCTTAAGAGGGAGGGCCCTCACAGATACGCAGTATTTT
CASSLRGRALTDTQYF
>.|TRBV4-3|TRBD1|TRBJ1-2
TGCGCCAGCAGCCCGGACAGGGGTGGCTATGGCTACACCTTC
CASSPDRGGYGYTF
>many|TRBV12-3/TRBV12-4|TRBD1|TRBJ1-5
TGTGCCAGCAGGGACAGGGTCAGTCAGCCCCAGCATTTT
CASRDRVSQPQHF